A single sample gave rise to the 30 T cell receptor beta chains below, sequenced in a study of blood T cells in healthy people across ages. Primers used in a second PCR of roughly 7 to 12 cycles were a sample-barcoded 5' primer and a J-beta primer mix. From the 5' RACE reads, TCRdb called clonotypes with MiXCR, one entry per CDR3 protein. The table lists roughly 1,500,000 distinct CDR3 sequences, approximately 32% of them singletons, with approximately 10% in the top ten. Sequencing was done on a sample of blood. These receptor sequences come from a woman aged 25 to 39 in good health.

A word on this clonotype: One end of the junction fails to match germline, which may point to a read error. This chain joins TRBV25-1 and TRBJ1-1, with D perhaps TRBD1 (6 bases). CDR1 is MGHDK, CDR2 SYGVNS, per germline. CDR3 length: 15 residues. As DNA, the CDR3 is TGTGCCAGCGGATCCAGGTTGACAGGTAACACTGGAGCTTTCTTT. This gives the protein CASGSRLTGNTGAFF.

The chain recombines TRBV11-2 with TRBJ2-5; 14 nucleotides line up with TRBD2. The DNA end is a closer match to TRBJ2-7, so the J assignment may be wrong. The CDR3 is 17 amino acids. CDR1 is SGHAT, CDR2 FQNNGV, per germline. CDR3 bases: TGTGCCAGCAGCTTCGGGACTAGCGGGAGCCAATCCTACGAGCAGTACTTC. Translating gives CASSFGTSGSQSYEQYF.

V and J are TRBV4-1 and TRBJ2-2, with D uncertain. V lost 6 bases and J 6 bases, leaving 11 bases between the germline ends. The length of the CDR3 is 13 residues. CDR1 and CDR2 (germline): MGHRA, YSYEKL. CDR3 region: CASRLGTAGELFF. The CDR3 DNA reads as TGCGCCAGCAGATTGGGAACGGCCGGGGAGCTGTTTTTT.

CDR3 DNA: TGCAGTGCTGATAAGACTAGCGGGAAACACTTCAGCCAAGAGACCCAGTACTTC. Encoded protein: CSADKTSGKHFSQETQYF. The chain carries TRBV20-1 and TRBJ2-5; 11 positions match TRBD2. Germline V gene lookup returns CDR1 DFQATT and CDR2 SNEGSKA (reference sequence). Trimming at V came to 5 bases and at J to 1 base, leaving 15 bases not matched to a gene. The CDR3 extends over 18 amino acids.

This clonotype appeared a few times. The chain links TRBV6-4 to TRBJ2-1, with TRBD2 identical over 7 bases. Trimming cost V 0 bases and J 6 bases; bases outside gene matches: 11. Looked up from germline, CDR1 is MRHNA and CDR2 is SNTAGT. This CDR3 comprises 17 residues. In nucleotides, the CDR3 is TGTGCCAGCAGTGACTCGGTGTCTCGGCGGGAGACCAATGAGCAGTTCTTC. This sequence encodes CASSDSVSRRETNEQFF.

This clonotype was observed a handful of times. The chain uses TRBV29-1 and TRBJ1-2, with 8 bases fitting TRBD1. Germline values: CDR1 SQVTM, CDR2 ANQGSEA. The trim removed 7 bases at V and 1 base at J, leaving 11 bases unmatched. The CDR3 runs to 15 residues. The CDR3 region has the DNA TGCAGCGCCCCGGACAGGGAAAGGAGTAACTATGGCTACACCTTC. Its translation: CSAPDRERSNYGYTF. Together with reference TRBV29-1 and TRBJ1-2, the CDR3 gives the full variable domain: SAVISQKPSRDICQRGTSLTIQCQVDSQVTMMFWYRQQPGQSLTLIATANQGSEATYESGFVIDKFPISRPNLTFSTLTVSNMSPEDSSIYLCSAPDRERSNYGYTFGSGTRLTVV.

The chain combines TRBV28 with TRBJ2-3, with 11 bases that match TRBD2. The length of the CDR3 is 16 residues. Germline CDR1 is MDHEN and CDR2 is SYDVKM. With 8 bases clipped from V and 0 bases from J, the junction kept 7 bases outside the gene matches. The CDR3 bases are TGTGCCAGCGGGCGACTAGCGGGATTTAGCACAGATACGCAGTATTTT. This codes for CASGRLAGFSTDTQYF. Looking up the rest from reference TRBV28 and TRBJ2-3 gives the full variable domain: DVKVTQSSRYLVKRTGEKVFLECVQDMDHENMFWYRQDPGLGLRLIYFSYDVKMKEKGDIPEGYSVSREKKERFSLILESASTNQTSMYLCASGRLAGFSTDTQYFGPGTRLTVL.

A few counts support this clonotype. The V and J genes are TRBV27 and TRBJ2-1, with 9 bases identical to TRBD1. Trimming took 11 bases from V and 7 from J; bases not matched to a gene: 9. This CDR3 comprises 13 residues. Germline assignment: CDR1 MNHEY and CDR2 SMNVEV (reference sequence). The CDR3 nucleotides read TGTGCCTCAAACAGGGGGCAAAGGAATGAGCAGTTCTTC. It yields the protein CASNRGQRNEQFF.

This clonotype was seen repeatedly, ten times or more. The chain recombines TRBV20-1 with TRBJ2-3, with a weak D call TRBD2 (6 bases). CDR3 length equals 14 residues. CDR1 and CDR2 from the germline V gene are DFQATT and SNEGSKA (reference sequence). V was shortened by 1 base and J by 6 bases, with 14 bases between the two germline ends. In DNA, the CDR3 is TGCAGTGCTAGAGTGGGGGGAGCAGGTGATACGCAGTATTTT. It is translated as CSARVGGAGDTQYF.

This clonotype was counted at least ten times. The chain carries TRBV7-6 and TRBJ1-2; 10 bases are shared with TRBD1. This CDR3 has 16 amino acids. V shed 1 base and J 0 bases; nucleotides not matched to a gene: 2. Looked up from germline, CDR1 is SGHVS and CDR2 is FNYEAQ. CDR3 nucleotide sequence: TGTGCCAGCAGCTTAGGGACAGGGGGTTCTAACTATGGCTACACCTTC. This encodes CASSLGTGGSNYGYTF. The entire variable domain, with the rest obtained from reference TRBV7-6 and TRBJ1-2, is as follows: GAGVSQSPRYKVTKRGQDVALRCDPISGHVSLYWYRQALGQGPEFLTYFNYEAQQDKSGLPNDRFSAERPEGSISTLTIQRTEQRDSAMYRCASSLGTGGSNYGYTFGSGTRLTVV.

About this clonotype itself: Being one base from a much bigger clone, this may be a read error. The genes are TRBV12-3 or TRBV12-4 and TRBJ2-6; the D gene is possibly TRBD2 (6 bases). CDR3 length: 15 residues. CDR3 residues: CASGHSGSGGNVLTF. The CDR3 DNA is TGTGCCAGCGGTCATAGCGGCTCTGGGGGCAACGTCCTGACTTTC.

This chain joins TRBV6-7 and TRBJ2-5; TRBD1 matches 9 bases. Being an ORF, TRBV6-7 has a function that is uncertain. The V gene end was trimmed by 1 base and the J gene end by 5 bases; junction bases not matched to a gene: 8. The CDR3 runs 16 residues. This chain's CDR3 is CASSYWGGQGNETQYF. The CDR3 DNA sequence: TGTGCCAGCAGTTACTGGGGGGGACAGGGAAACGAGACCCAGTACTTC.

This clonotype was found a few times. The chain recombines TRBV28 with TRBJ2-3; no clear D gene. Germline V gives CDR1 MDHEN, CDR2 SYDVKM. The CDR3 loop spans 14 amino acids. Trimming took 2 bases from V and 2 from J, leaving 8 bases between them. This CDR3 reads CASSLEADTDTQYF. CDR3 nucleotide sequence: TGTGCCAGCAGTTTAGAGGCAGACACAGATACGCAGTATTTT.

Concerning this clonotype: Its ends do not fully match the called genes, so a read error is possible. V is TRBV20-1 and J is TRBJ2-1; 10 positions match TRBD2. The CDR3 length is 15 residues. Germline CDR1 reads DFQATT; CDR2 reads SNEGSKA (reference sequence). The CDR3 bases are TGCAGTGCTAGATTAGCGGGAGGCCCCTACAATGAGCGGTTCTTC. Translated: CSARLAGGPYNERFF.

This clonotype appeared a few times. This CDR3 reads CASSPADKGEKLFF. The CDR3 DNA reads as TGTGCCAGCAGTCCAGCGGATAAGGGTGAAAAACTGTTTTTT. J is TRBJ1-4 and V is TRBV12-3 or TRBV12-4; D is unresolved. The V and J ends lost 5 bases and 7 bases respectively, with 14 bases between them. The CDR3 has 14 residues.

This clonotype was counted only a few times. V and J are TRBV4-1 and TRBJ2-7; 12 bases map to TRBD1. The CDR3 contains 15 residues. V lost 5 bases, J lost 4 bases, and 6 bases stayed unmatched. Germline V gene data show CDR1 as MGHRA and CDR2 as YSYEKL. The CDR3 protein is CASSYRDRGLYEQYF. The CDR3, as DNA: TGCGCCAGCAGCTACCGGGACAGGGGGCTTTACGAGCAGTACTTC.

The genes are TRBV24-1 and TRBJ1-1; tentatively, D is TRBD1 (6 bases). There are 13 residues in the CDR3. Trimming removed 5 bases at V and 8 bases at J, with 14 bases between. Germline-derived CDR1 and CDR2 are KGHDR and SFDVKD. The CDR3 spells CATSALDREEAFF. The DNA for the CDR3 is TGTGCCACCAGTGCTCTGGACAGAGAGGAAGCTTTCTTT.

There are a few counts of this clonotype. Here the CDR3 reads CASSLMEGGGYTF. Written as DNA, the CDR3 is TGTGCCAGCAGTTTAATGGAGGGAGGAGGCTACACCTTC. This chain uses TRBV27 with TRBJ1-2; D ambiguous. V gave up 2 bases and J gave up 8 bases, with 12 bases separating them. Germline lookup yields CDR1 MNHEY and CDR2 SMNVEV (reference sequence). The CDR3 length is 13 residues.

This clonotype was seen a few times. J is TRBJ2-5 and V is TRBV20-1, with 7 bases fitting TRBD2. Germline-derived CDR1 and CDR2 are DFQATT and SNEGSKA (reference sequence). This CDR3 is 15 amino acids long. V shed 1 base and J 11 bases; nucleotides not matched to a gene: 16. CDR3 bases: TGCAGTGCTAGAGGGCAAGTCCAAAGGGACTACGGGCAGTACTTC. It yields the protein CSARGQVQRDYGQYF.

This clonotype was observed a handful of times. V and J are TRBV6-2 or TRBV6-3 and TRBJ2-7; 11 nucleotides agree with TRBD2. Trimming at V came to 5 bases and at J to 4 bases, leaving 10 bases not matched to a gene. CDR1 and CDR2 (germline): MNHEY, SVGEGT. The CDR3 loop spans 16 amino acids. The CDR3 loop reads CASSRFVAGGLYEQYF. DNA for the CDR3: TGTGCCAGCAGTCGTTTCGTAGCGGGAGGGCTTTACGAGCAGTACTTC.

This clonotype was seen a few times. V and J are TRBV9 and TRBJ2-3; D is unresolved. Germline CDR1 SGDLS, CDR2 YYNGEE. The V end was cut by 0 bases, the J end by 1 base, with 15 bases between. This CDR3 is built from 17 residues. The CDR3: CASSVVVGSDRTDTQYF. The CDR3 DNA reads as TGTGCCAGCAGCGTAGTGGTGGGATCCGACCGCACAGATACGCAGTATTTT.

The V and J genes are TRBV6-2 or TRBV6-3 and TRBJ2-1, with D possibly being TRBD2 (6 bases). Germline V lookup: CDR1 MNHEY, CDR2 SVGEGT. Trimming removed 6 bases at V and 4 bases at J, with 16 bases between. This CDR3 has 15 amino acids. CDR3 in DNA: TGTGCCAGCAGCCGCTTCCGGGACTTTTACAATGAGCAGTTCTTC. Its translation is CASSRFRDFYNEQFF.

The V gene is TRBV6-1, the J gene TRBJ1-1; no firm D call. This CDR3 spans 14 amino acids. The germline V gene has CDR1 MNHNS and CDR2 SASEGT. V dropped 3 bases and J dropped 5 bases, with 13 bases sitting between them. The CDR3 DNA sequence: TGTGCCAGCAGTGAGATTACAGAGAAAACTGAAGCTTTCTTT. Residues: CASSEITEKTEAFF.

This chain joins TRBV21-1 and TRBJ2-7. TRBV21-1 is deemed a pseudogene. The CDR3 loop spans 16 amino acids. This CDR3 reads CASSNRQGRASYEQYF. The CDR3 bases are TGTGCCAGCAGCAACCGACAAGGCAGGGCTTCCTACGAGCAGTACTTC.

This clonotype showed up many times. The rearrangement uses TRBV20-1 and TRBJ2-7; 10 bases line up with TRBD1. V shed 5 bases, J shed 6 bases, and the junction held 10 bases outside the gene matches. The CDR3 is 14 amino acids. CDR1 and CDR2 from the germline V gene are DFQATT and SNEGSKA (reference sequence). This chain's CDR3 is CSADPGTGVSEQYF. The CDR3 DNA follows: TGCAGTGCTGATCCCGGGACAGGGGTCAGCGAGCAGTACTTC.

The chain couples TRBV6-5 to TRBJ1-5, with TRBD1 identical over 11 bases. Germline values: CDR1 MNHEY, CDR2 SVGAGI. The CDR3 length is 15 residues. With 6 bases clipped from V and 7 bases from J, the junction kept 8 bases outside the gene matches. CDR3 loop: CASRAGTGGGQPQHF. The CDR3 DNA reads as TGTGCCAGCAGAGCCGGGACAGGGGGTGGCCAGCCCCAGCATTTT.

The V and J genes are TRBV20-1 and TRBJ2-7; possibly TRBD1 or TRBD2 for D (5 bases each). The CDR3 has 13 residues. V shed 4 bases and J shed 3 bases, with 13 bases lying between them. Germline V gene data show CDR1 as DFQATT and CDR2 as SNEGSKA (reference sequence). CDR3 bases: TGCAGTGCTACAACCGGGGCCAACTACGAGCAGTACTTC. This codes for CSATTGANYEQYF.

In its sample, this clonotype was seen many times. The chain links TRBV10-3 to TRBJ1-2; possibly TRBD1 for D (5 bases). This CDR3 is built from 14 residues. V was shortened by 3 bases and J by 2 bases, with 10 bases between the two germline ends. CDR1 and CDR2 from the germline V gene are ENHRY and SYGVKD. The CDR3 DNA reads as TGTGCCATCAGTGAATCGGGGGGAAACTATGGCTACACCTTC. Translation gives CAISESGGNYGYTF.

The J gene is TRBJ1-2, the V gene TRBV2; 7 nucleotides line up with TRBD1. This CDR3 region has 13 residues. In germline, CDR1 is SNHLY, CDR2 FYNNEI. The V segment lost 6 bases and the J segment 3 bases; nucleotides outside the gene matches: 4. CDR3: CASRKDRDYGYTF. The CDR3 coding sequence is TGTGCCAGCAGGAAAGACAGGGACTATGGCTACACCTTC.

The rearrangement joins TRBV2 to TRBJ2-5; no reliable D call. Germline-derived CDR1 and CDR2 are SNHLY and FYNNEI. The CDR3 runs 15 residues. Trimming cost V 7 bases and J 2 bases, with 17 bases left between them. The CDR3 loop is CASNTQGQPQETQYF. DNA for the CDR3: TGTGCCAGCAACACCCAAGGGCAGCCTCAAGAGACCCAGTACTTC. Combining the CDR3 with reference TRBV2 and TRBJ2-5 gives the whole variable domain EPEVTQTPSHQVTQMGQEVILRCVPISNHLYFYWYRQILGQKVEFLVSFYNNEISEKSEIFDDQFSVERPDGSNFTLKIRSTKLEDSAMYFCASNTQGQPQETQYFGPGTRLLVL.